This TCR beta chain was recovered during a study of T-cell memory formation after mild COVID-19. Study-level points and caveats: While clones contracting from day 15 to 85 were balanced between CD4 and CD8, later expanders leaned CD4+.

TCRdb reprocessed the 5' RACE reads with MiXCR, giving one entry per CDR3 protein. The profile shows over 120,000 distinct CDR3 sequences, 6% to 7% of them singletons. In this sample, this clonotype turned up many times. The antigen remains unidentified. Per germline, CDR1 MNHEY and CDR2 SVGEGT. The ends were cut back, 6 bases at V and 5 bases at J, with 11 bases in the middle. The CDR3 has 12 residues. This sequence was found in an adult woman who had mild COVID-19 (a few samples of this study predate the infection). Cell type and time point are not known. V and J are TRBV6-2 or TRBV6-3 and TRBJ2-7, with D uncertain. Sequencing was performed on PBMCs or a T cell subset sorted from them (not recorded which). CDR3 amino acids: CASSLRRNEQYF. The CDR3 DNA sequence: TGTGCCAGCAGCCTTCGGCGGAACGAGCAGTACTTC.